This is a list of T cell receptor beta chains from one sample in a study of blood T cells in healthy people across ages. TCRdb re-analysed the 5' RACE reads in MiXCR, keeping a single row per CDR3 protein. Of over 1.5 million distinct CDR3 sequences detected, roughly 50% appear once; the ten largest clones hold approximately 2.1%. Source material: blood. Source of these receptors: a woman between 35 and 50 years old in good health. The CDR3 runs from the conserved cysteine through the conserved F or W. D genes are given only for firm matches. For some rows the clone size is stated as once, few or many, or as a class when expanded; others skip it.

size | J | D | V | CDR3 | DNA
- | TRBJ2-5 | - | TRBV7-2 | CASPGRARQETQYF | TGTGCCAGCCCTGGCAGGGCTAGGCAAGAGACCCAGTACTTC
- | TRBJ1-1 | - | TRBV6-2/TRBV6-3 | CASQGTREAFF | TGTGCCAGCCAGGGGACCCGTGAAGCTTTCTTT
few | TRBJ2-1 | - | TRBV5-1 | CASSGGRGPDNEQFF | TGCGCCAGCAGCGGGGGCAGGGGCCCGGACAATGAGCAGTTCTTC
- | TRBJ2-1 | - | TRBV27 | CASSGSSHNEQFF | TGTGCCAGCAGCGGGTCTAGTCACAATGAGCAGTTCTTC
- | TRBJ2-3 | - | TRBV29-1 | CSATTGWLRYTDTQYF | TGCAGCGCCACTACGGGGTGGTTGAGGTACACAGATACGCAGTATTTT
- | TRBJ2-3 | TRBD2 | TRBV20-1 | CSAAGTSGTYTQYF | TGCAGTGCTGCCGGGACTAGCGGCACATATACGCAGTATTTT
- | TRBJ1-6 | - | TRBV20-1 | CSAPGRGNSPLHF | TGCAGTGCCCCGGGCCGGGGGAATTCACCCCTCCACTTT
- | TRBJ2-7 | TRBD2 | TRBV7-2 | CASNSLAGGPREQYF | TGTGCCAGCAACTCACTAGCGGGGGGGCCTCGCGAGCAGTACTTC
- | TRBJ2-5 | TRBD1 | TRBV5-1 | CASSPPSGTGQETQYF | TGCGCCAGCAGCCCACCTTCCGGGACAGGGCAAGAGACCCAGTACTTC
once | TRBJ1-2 | - | TRBV27 | CAPHFNRGGYTF | TGTGCCCCGCACTTTAACCGTGGCGGCTACACCTTC
- | TRBJ2-5 | TRBD2 | TRBV25-1 | CASSDVVTSGGQETQYF | TGTGCCAGCAGTGATGTGGTGACTAGCGGGGGGCAAGAGACCCAGTACTTC
few | TRBJ2-1 | - | TRBV6-1 | CASSQGQTYNEQFF | TGTGCCAGCAGCCAAGGACAGACTTACAATGAGCAGTTCTTC
many | TRBJ2-3 | - | TRBV5-1 | CASSLIGTQYF | TGCGCCAGCAGCTTGATAGGGACGCAGTATTTT
- | TRBJ1-2 | TRBD1 | TRBV7-9 | CASREGAGGYGYTF | TGTGCCAGCAGGGAGGGGGCGGGAGGCTATGGCTACACCTTC
few | TRBJ1-2 | - | TRBV12-3/TRBV12-4 | CASRATDGSRNTYGYTF | TGTGCCAGCAGGGCAACGGACGGGTCCCGCAACACTTATGGCTACACCTTC
few | TRBJ1-4 | - | TRBV7-8 | CASSLASGSEGKLFF | TGTGCCAGCAGCTTAGCGTCCGGTTCGGAGGGGAAACTGTTTTTT
few | TRBJ2-7 | TRBD1 | TRBV28 | CASRLTGGRYEQYF | TGTGCCAGCAGGTTAACAGGGGGAAGGTACGAGCAGTACTTC
- | TRBJ2-1 | - | TRBV28 | CASSFGGGEGNEQFF | TGTGCCAGCAGTTTCGGAGGGGGCGAGGGGAATGAGCAGTTCTTC
few | TRBJ2-7 | - | TRBV21-1 | CASSPRTGKYEQYF | TGTGCCAGCAGCCCCCGGACGGGAAAATACGAGCAGTACTTC
- | TRBJ1-4 | - | TRBV7-2 | CASSLGLRSGNEKLFF | TGTGCCAGCAGCTTGGGCCTCAGGTCGGGGAATGAAAAACTGTTTTTT
- | TRBJ2-3 | TRBD2 | TRBV7-9 | CASSLTSGGASTDTQYF | TGTGCCAGCAGCTTAACTAGCGGGGGTGCTAGCACAGATACGCAGTATTTT
- | TRBJ2-5 | TRBD2 | TRBV5-1 | CASVFGPGGETQYF | TGCGCCAGCGTCTTTGGTCCGGGGGGAGAGACCCAGTACTTC
- | TRBJ1-5 | - | TRBV18 | CASAVGGNQPQHF | TGTGCCAGCGCAGTGGGGGGCAATCAGCCCCAGCATTTT
few | TRBJ2-5 | - | TRBV20-1 | CSSSAGWLPQETQYF | TGCAGTTCCTCGGCAGGATGGTTGCCGCAAGAGACCCAGTACTTC
few | TRBJ2-1 | - | TRBV28 | CASSPGPRLSPRQFF | TGTGCCAGCAGTCCCGGACCGAGACTGTCCCCGCGGCAGTTCTTC
- | TRBJ2-5 | TRBD2 | TRBV10-3 | CAVGRSGGAYSQETQYF | TGTGCCGTTGGGAGAAGCGGGGGGGCCTACTCCCAAGAGACCCAGTACTTC
- | TRBJ2-5 | - | TRBV11-1 | CASSPTGGRSRMRETQYF | TGTGCCAGCAGCCCAACTGGTGGTCGGTCTCGGATGAGGGAGACCCAGTACTTC
few | TRBJ2-7 | TRBD1 | TRBV15 | CATSRDKGPGGPKYEQYF | TGTGCCACCAGCAGAGATAAGGGTCCAGGGGGCCCCAAGTACGAGCAGTACTTC
few | TRBJ2-5 | - | TRBV6-2/TRBV6-3 | CASSRVRNEQYF | TGTGCCAGCAGTCGGGTCAGGAATGAGCAGTACTTC
few | TRBJ2-1 | TRBD2 | TRBV6-5 | CASSYQSSRLAGGNEQFF | TGTGCCAGCAGTTACCAATCCAGTCGACTAGCGGGGGGGAATGAGCAGTTCTTC
- | TRBJ2-7 | - | TRBV21-1 | CASSKKKDLSSYEQYF | TGTGCCAGCAGCAAAAAGAAGGACTTGAGCTCCTACGAGCAGTACTTC
- | TRBJ1-2 | TRBD1 | TRBV5-1 | CASSLLTFDRGGYTF | TGCGCCAGCAGTTTACTAACCTTTGACAGGGGCGGCTACACCTTC
- | TRBJ1-5 | - | TRBV7-8 | CASSASRPVRDQPQHF | TGTGCCAGCAGCGCGAGTCGACCCGTTAGGGATCAGCCCCAGCATTTT
- | TRBJ2-7 | TRBD2 | TRBV7-2 | CASSPKPGLAGGPLSYEQYF | TGTGCCAGCAGCCCTAAACCGGGACTAGCGGGGGGGCCCCTCTCCTACGAGCAGTACTTC
many | TRBJ2-4 | - | TRBV5-1 | CASSLTPGLVRNIQYF | TGCGCCAGCAGCTTGACCCCAGGGTTGGTCAGGAACATTCAGTACTTC
- | TRBJ2-5 | - | TRBV28 | CASNPGASWETQYF | TGTGCCAGCAACCCAGGGGCTAGCTGGGAGACCCAGTACTTC
few | TRBJ2-3 | TRBD2 | TRBV7-2 | CASLTASGDADTQYF | TGTGCCAGCCTTACGGCTAGCGGGGATGCAGATACGCAGTATTTT
- | TRBJ2-1 | TRBD1 | TRBV29-1 | CSVPGQGSNEQFF | TGCAGCGTACCGGGACAGGGGTCGAATGAGCAGTTCTTC
- | TRBJ2-7 | TRBD1 | TRBV12-3/TRBV12-4 | CASSLNTGTGGVEQYF | TGTGCCAGCAGTTTAAACACCGGGACAGGGGGTGTCGAGCAGTACTTC
- | TRBJ2-7 | TRBD2 | TRBV20-1 | CSARPGGSSYEQYF | TGCAGTGCTAGACCGGGCGGGAGTTCCTACGAGCAGTACTTC
- | TRBJ2-1 | TRBD2 | TRBV4-3 | CASSPRGGRYNEQFF | TGCGCCAGCAGCCCACGGGGAGGGCGCTACAATGAGCAGTTCTTC
- | TRBJ2-3 | - | TRBV6-2/TRBV6-3 | CASSYLTGSTDTQYF | TGTGCCAGCAGTTACTTGACGGGTAGCACAGATACGCAGTATTTT
many | TRBJ2-1 | - | TRBV27 | CASSPSYNEQFF | TGTGCCAGCAGCCCCTCCTACAATGAGCAGTTCTTC
once | TRBJ2-5 | TRBD2 | TRBV7-3 | CASSISSGGAEAQYF | TGTGCCAGCAGCATTTCTAGCGGGGGGGCTGAGGCCCAGTACTTC
few | TRBJ2-7 | - | TRBV20-1 | CSATTGSYEQYF | TGCAGTGCTACGACCGGTTCCTACGAGCAGTACTTC
- | TRBJ2-7 | - | TRBV4-2 | CASSQGTGGFSYEQYF | TGTGCCAGCAGCCAAGGAACAGGTGGATTCTCCTACGAGCAGTACTTC
few | TRBJ2-1 | - | TRBV29-1 | CSVDPQGPYNEQFF | TGCAGCGTTGACCCCCAGGGACCCTACAATGAGCAGTTCTTC
- | TRBJ2-5 | - | TRBV4-3 | CASSQDLRKGSGATQYF | TGCGCCAGCAGCCAAGATCTAAGGAAGGGTTCAGGCGCAACCCAGTACTTC
- | TRBJ1-1 | - | TRBV15 | CATSNLALEVTEAFF | TGTGCCACCAGCAATTTGGCCTTGGAGGTCACTGAAGCTTTCTTT
- | TRBJ2-7 | - | TRBV5-6 | CASGVGLNEQYF | TGTGCCAGCGGGGTCGGGCTCAATGAGCAGTACTTC
- | TRBJ2-7 | TRBD1 | TRBV6-2/TRBV6-3 | CASSSSKTTGNGEQYF | TGTGCCAGCAGTTCCTCAAAGACGACAGGGAATGGCGAGCAGTACTTC
many | TRBJ2-1 | - | TRBV20-1 | CSAGSLPYNEQFF | TGCAGTGCTGGGAGTTTACCCTACAATGAGCAGTTCTTC
few | TRBJ2-1 | TRBD2 | TRBV4-1 | CASSLSLAGYRHEQFF | TGCGCCAGCAGCCTCTCACTAGCGGGGTATCGTCATGAGCAGTTCTTC
- | TRBJ2-1 | - | TRBV4-3 | CASSQGFGMGEQFF | TGCGCCAGCAGCCAAGGTTTCGGGATGGGTGAGCAGTTCTTC
few | TRBJ2-5 | TRBD2 | TRBV14 | CASSQDHPGLALQETQYF | TGTGCCAGCAGCCAAGATCATCCGGGACTAGCGCTACAAGAGACCCAGTACTTC
- | TRBJ1-2 | TRBD1 | TRBV5-1 | CASSDTTGTGGYGYTF | TGCGCCAGCAGCGATACAACCGGGACAGGGGGCTATGGCTACACCTTC
few | TRBJ2-1 | TRBD2 | TRBV12-5 | CASGSLSSGDGNEQFF | TGTGCTAGTGGTTCCTTATCTAGCGGGGACGGCAATGAGCAGTTCTTC
- | TRBJ1-1 | TRBD1 | TRBV29-1 | CSVGEGARTEAFF | TGCAGCGTTGGGGAGGGGGCTCGCACTGAAGCTTTCTTT